This T cell receptor (beta chain) was observed in a study of cytomegalovirus exposure and HLA in healthy donors. Study outcomes and limitations: Reportedly, diagnosis of cytomegalovirus status by the classifier showed high specificity and sensitivity. The authors later found most CMV-associated TCR beta chains appeared HLA-restricted.

The PCR contained 60 Vbeta and 13 Jbeta primers. Here immunoSEQ multiplex PCR was the method, and the copy in TCRdb shows in-frame clones only, minus some. Here the sample spans roughly 160,000 clones, 84% being singletons. This clone was counted a single time. What it binds is unknown. The receptor was derived from a boy between 2 and 10 years old in good health and CMV-seronegative. Sequenced input: PBMCs.

The CDR3 loop reads CASSHHTEEKLFF. The CDR3 DNA is TGTGCCAGCAGTCACCATACGGAGGAAAAACTGTTTTTT. The gene calls are TRBV6-1 and TRBJ1-4, with no clear D. The germline V gene has CDR1 MNHNS and CDR2 SASEGT. CDR3 length: 13 residues. V was trimmed by 5 bases and J by 8 bases, leaving 12 bases between them.